The 7 T cell receptor beta chains below all came from one sample that was sequenced in a study of OX40 agonist ivuxolimab in advanced cancers. TCRdb keeps only in-frame clones here, not all; method: immunoSEQ multiplex PCR. The sample has some 20,000 clones; 85% to 90% are singletons. The material was CD4+ or CD8+ T cells sorted from blood, obtained in a trial of the OX40 agonist ivuxolimab. Receptor source: an adult with an advanced solid tumor such as melanoma, head and neck, liver or kidney cancer.

This rearrangement joins TRBV7-2 to TRBJ2-3; 9 bases agree with TRBD2. The CDR3 is made up of 16 amino acids. Per germline, CDR1 SGHTA and CDR2 FQGNSA. The ends lost 1 base at V and 5 bases at J; junction bases unmatched: 7. The CDR3 DNA follows: TGTGCCAGCAGCTTAGGACTAGCGGAGCTTCGAGATACGCAGTATTTT. Its translation: CASSLGLAELRDTQYF.

The chain joins TRBV7-9 to TRBJ2-1; D is uncertain. V lost 4 bases and J 9 bases, leaving 13 bases between the germline ends. Germline assignment: CDR1 SEHNR and CDR2 FQNEAQ (reference sequence). This CDR3 spans 13 amino acids. Here the CDR3 reads CASSSLLEVEQFF. The CDR3 region has the DNA TGTGCCAGCAGCTCACTCCTAGAGGTTGAGCAGTTCTTC.

The rearrangement joins TRBV5-6 to TRBJ2-3, with D perhaps matching TRBD2 (7 bases). The CDR3 covers 14 residues. Per the germline V gene, CDR1 is SGHDT and CDR2 is YYEEEE. V was pared by 4 bases and J by 4 bases, with 13 bases between. For the CDR3, the DNA is TGTGCCAGCAGCCTGGGGGGGGCTGCAGATACGCAGTATTTT. It codes for CASSLGGAADTQYF.

This sequence joins TRBV14 and TRBJ2-5, with no clear D. V lost 6 bases to trimming and J lost 4 bases, with 3 bases between them. CDR1 is SGHDN and CDR2 is FVKESK in the germline V gene. The CDR3 length is 10 residues. CDR3 sequence: CASRRETQYF. Here the CDR3 DNA reads TGTGCCAGCAGGAGAGAGACCCAGTACTTC.

The chain has TRBV14 and TRBJ2-4, with D perhaps TRBD1 (6 bases). The CDR3 has 16 residues. Germline CDR1 reads SGHDN; CDR2 reads FVKESK. V lost 2 bases to trimming and J lost 4 bases, with 15 bases between them. The DNA of the CDR3 is TGTGCCAGCAGCCAACGGCAGGGGATTGAAAAAAACATTCAGTACTTC. Amino acids: CASSQRQGIEKNIQYF.

The rearrangement joins TRBV6-6 to TRBJ1-4; 8 bases are shared with TRBD1. CDR3 length: 15 amino acids. Germline CDR1 is MNHNY and CDR2 is SVGAGI (reference sequence). V was pared by 7 bases and J by 7 bases, with 11 bases of the junction left unmatched. Here the CDR3 reads CASTGPGTGGEKLFF. The CDR3 DNA reads as TGTGCCAGCACCGGGCCCGGGACAGGAGGTGAAAAACTGTTTTTT.

The chain links TRBV7-2 to TRBJ1-4; 11 bases are a match to TRBD1. Trimming removed 4 bases from V and 10 bases from J; junction bases left unmatched: 2. Germline V gene lookup returns CDR1 SGHTA and CDR2 FQGNSA. The CDR3 is 13 amino acids. The CDR3, as DNA: TGTGCCAGCAGCTGGGGGACAGGGGGAAAACTGTTTTTT. Translating it yields CASSWGTGGKLFF.